These 24 T cell receptor beta chains originate from one sample sequenced in a study of T cell responses to AZD1222 COVID-19 vaccine. TCRdb's table, derived via immunoSEQ multiplex PCR, lists solely in-frame clones and lacks some. The repertoire consists of 150,000 or so clones, with over 75% occurring once and the leading ten covering over 1.1%. The sequencing here drew on peripheral blood, taken on day 0 of AZD1222 vaccination. All receptors come from an adult in good health.

This rearrangement joins TRBV29-1 to TRBJ1-1; perhaps TRBD1 as D (5 bases). CDR1 is SQVTM, CDR2 ANQGSEA, per germline. V was clipped by 7 bases and J by 1 base, with 10 bases between them. The CDR3 covers 12 residues. The CDR3, as DNA: TGCAGCGCAATGGACACGAACACTGAAGCTTTCTTT. Amino acids: CSAMDTNTEAFF.

This chain joins TRBV28 and TRBJ2-7; D gene uncertain. The CDR3 extends over 13 amino acids. The germline V and J ends were trimmed by 5 bases and 2 bases, with 10 bases remaining between them. Per the germline V gene, CDR1 is MDHEN and CDR2 is SYDVKM. CDR3 nucleotides: TGTGCCAGCAGTCCCGGACCCCCCTACGAGCAGTACTTC. Translated: CASSPGPPYEQYF.

Details on this clone: An end of the junction does not agree with germline; a read error may underlie this. The chain combines TRBV28 with TRBJ2-7; D unclear. This CDR3 is 13 amino acids long. Germline-derived CDR1 and CDR2 are MDHEN and SYDVKM. CDR3 in amino acids: CVSSLDVSYEQYF. The CDR3 nucleotides are TGTGTCAGCAGTCTGGACGTCTCCTACGAGCAGTACTTC.

This chain links TRBV28 with TRBJ2-3, with 8 bases aligning to TRBD2. With V trimmed by 4 bases and J by 6 bases, 15 bases remained unmatched. The V gene's germline CDR1 is MDHEN and CDR2 SYDVKM. This CDR3 has 17 residues. CDR3 coding DNA: TGTGCCAGCAGTTACCCCGAACCACTAGCGGAGAGGGATACGCAGTATTTT. Protein sequence: CASSYPEPLAERDTQYF.

There are a few counts of this clone. The chain uses TRBV9 and TRBJ2-7, with 7 bases matching TRBD1. The CDR3 has 13 residues. The trim removed 0 bases at V and 5 bases at J, leaving 2 bases unmatched. CDR1 SGDLS and CDR2 YYNGEE come from the germline V gene. Written as DNA, the CDR3 is TGTGCCAGCAGCGTAGCACAGGGGAACGAGCAGTACTTC. Protein product: CASSVAQGNEQYF.

V is TRBV28 and J is TRBJ1-5; D is ambiguous. The CDR3 is 14 amino acids. Trimming removed 5 bases at V and 4 bases at J, with 12 bases between. CDR1 and CDR2 from the germline V gene are MDHEN and SYDVKM. CDR3 nucleotides: TGTGCCAGCAGTCCCCCCGGGCCGAATCAGCCCCAGCATTTT. Protein: CASSPPGPNQPQHF.

The J gene is TRBJ2-3, the V gene TRBV30, with D tentatively TRBD2 (5 bases). Looked up from germline, CDR1 is GTSNPN and CDR2 is SVGIG (reference sequence). The ends were cut back, 5 bases at V and 0 bases at J, with 12 bases in the middle. The CDR3 spans 14 residues. CDR3 nucleotides: TGTGCCTGGTTGACTATTCCCAGCACAGATACGCAGTATTTT. It yields the protein CAWLTIPSTDTQYF.

This chain uses TRBV7-3 with TRBJ2-2; 12 nucleotides line up with TRBD2. The CDR3 totals 19 residues. In germline, CDR1 is SGHTA, CDR2 FQGTGA. Trimming removed 0 bases from V and 6 bases from J; junction bases left unmatched: 11. The CDR3 spells CASSLTVLAGGPKAGELFF. CDR3 coding DNA: TGTGCCAGCAGCTTAACGGTGCTAGCGGGAGGGCCGAAAGCCGGGGAGCTGTTTTTT.

This chain links TRBV4-3 with TRBJ2-1, with D perhaps matching TRBD1 (6 bases). The CDR3 is 14 amino acids. Germline V gene data show CDR1 as LGHNA and CDR2 as YSLEER. V was trimmed by 0 bases and J by 9 bases, leaving 12 bases between them. The DNA for the CDR3 is TGCGCCAGCAGCCAAGATGGGGGCTTTGGTGAGCAGTTCTTC. Protein: CASSQDGGFGEQFF.

This rearrangement joins TRBV3-1 (or the pseudogene TRBV3-2) to TRBJ2-1; D is undetermined. The germline V and J ends were trimmed by 0 bases and 5 bases, with 11 bases remaining between them. CDR1 is LGHDT, CDR2 YNNKEL, per germline (reference sequence). The CDR3 extends over 15 amino acids. The CDR3 region has the DNA TGTGCCAGCAGCCAAGATTTCGCGAGCCACAATGAGCAGTTCTTC. Translating it yields CASSQDFASHNEQFF.

V usage is TRBV7-3 and J usage is TRBJ1-6; 7 bases map to TRBD1. Germline CDR1 SGHTA, CDR2 FQGTGA. Trimming cost V 1 base and J 6 bases; bases outside gene matches: 0. The CDR3 runs to 14 residues. CDR3 nucleotides: TGTGCCAGCAGCTTAAACAGGGGTAATTCACCCCTCCACTTT. Translated, it gives CASSLNRGNSPLHF.

The V gene is TRBV13, the J gene TRBJ1-1; 8 nucleotides align to TRBD1. With V trimmed by 5 bases and J by 7 bases, 9 bases remained unmatched. Per germline, CDR1 PRHDT and CDR2 FYEKMQ (reference sequence). The CDR3 totals 14 residues. The CDR3 sequence is CASSLGQGVGEAFF. The DNA for the CDR3 is TGTGCCAGCAGCCTCGGACAGGGTGTAGGTGAAGCTTTCTTT.

The rearrangement links TRBV24-1 to TRBJ1-2, with TRBD1 as a possible D gene (6 bases). Germline V gene sequence: CDR1 KGHDR, CDR2 SFDVKD. Deletions cut 7 bases from V and 3 bases from J, with 17 bases between. CDR3 length: 15 residues. CDR3 in amino acids: CATSSGAGDYYGYTF. The CDR3 nucleotides are TGTGCCACCAGCTCCGGGGCAGGGGATTACTATGGCTACACCTTC.

The V gene is TRBV3-1 (or the pseudogene TRBV3-2), the J gene TRBJ2-1; tentative D call: TRBD1 (6 bases). Trimming shortened V by 2 bases and J by 15 bases, and 11 bases separated the two germline ends. Germline CDR1 LGHDT, CDR2 YNNKEL (reference sequence). The CDR3 contains 11 residues. CDR3 sequence reads: CASSQNGQRFF. The DNA for the CDR3 is TGTGCCAGCAGCCAAAACGGACAGCGGTTCTTC.

This clone was recorded once. The rearrangement uses TRBV14 and TRBJ1-1; unclear D gene. Trimming pared 1 base from V and 3 bases from J, leaving 12 bases between. Germline-derived CDR1 and CDR2 are SGHDN and FVKESK. The CDR3 runs to 15 residues. The CDR3 spells CASSQVKVWDTEAFF. CDR3 coding DNA: TGTGCCAGCAGCCAAGTAAAGGTATGGGACACTGAAGCTTTCTTT.

This clone appeared once. The chain is built from TRBV10-3 and TRBJ1-1; D remains unclear. V dropped 0 bases and J dropped 9 bases, with 5 bases sitting between them. Germline values: CDR1 ENHRY, CDR2 SYGVKD. CDR3 size: 11 residues. CDR3 region: CAISESNKAFF. The DNA of the CDR3 is TGTGCCATCAGTGAGTCGAATAAAGCTTTCTTT.

Only one count was recorded for this clone. The V gene is TRBV30, the J gene TRBJ1-2, with a tentative D call TRBD1 (5 bases). V was shortened by 4 bases and J by 5 bases, with 11 bases between the two germline ends. The CDR3 length is 12 residues. The germline CDR1 and CDR2 sequences are GTSNPN and SVGIG (reference sequence). The CDR3 sequence: CAWKGEWYGYTF. Written as DNA, the CDR3 is TGTGCCTGGAAAGGGGAATGGTATGGCTACACCTTC.

J is TRBJ2-7 and V is TRBV6-5, with TRBD2 identical over 9 bases. The CDR3 loop spans 14 amino acids. Germline V CDR1 and CDR2: MNHEY, SVGAGI. With 6 bases clipped from V and 2 bases from J, the junction kept 5 bases outside the gene matches. The CDR3 DNA sequence: TGTGCCAGCAGCCGTTCTAGCGGGACCTACGAGCAGTACTTC. Amino acid sequence: CASSRSSGTYEQYF.

This chain connects TRBV9 to TRBJ2-1, with D unclear. The V gene lost 0 bases and the J gene lost 2 bases, with 15 bases spanning the gap. The CDR3 length is 17 residues. Per the germline V gene, CDR1 is SGDLS and CDR2 is YYNGEE. The CDR3 DNA follows: TGTGCCAGCAGCGTAGTAATGGCAGGCCAAGCCTACAATGAGCAGTTCTTC. This sequence encodes CASSVVMAGQAYNEQFF. The full variable domain, completed using reference TRBV9 and TRBJ2-1, is DSGVTQTPKHLITATGQRVTLRCSPRSGDLSVYWYQQSLDQGLQFLIQYYNGEERAKGNILERFSAQQFPDLHSELNLSSLELGDSALYFCASSVVMAGQAYNEQFFGPGTRLTVL.

The chain is built from TRBV5-4 and TRBJ2-7, with 8 bases matching TRBD1. CDR1 is SGHNT, CDR2 YYREEE, per germline (reference sequence). This CDR3 spans 14 amino acids. J gave up 5 bases and V 10 bases, and 14 bases lay outside the gene matches. CDR3 loop: CAHPRTGKSDEQYF. For the CDR3, the DNA is TGTGCCCACCCTCGGACAGGGAAAAGTGACGAGCAGTACTTC.

The chain recombines TRBV25-1 with TRBJ1-5; no clear D. There are 16 residues in the CDR3. The germline V gene encodes CDR1 MGHDK and CDR2 SYGVNS. Trimming removed 1 base from V and 2 bases from J, with 12 bases in between. The CDR3 sequence is CASSEFGGSGNQPQHF. DNA for the CDR3: TGTGCCAGCAGTGAATTCGGAGGAAGTGGCAATCAGCCCCAGCATTTT.

The chain recombines TRBV28 with TRBJ1-1; D not resolved. This CDR3 region has 14 residues. The germline CDR1 and CDR2 sequences are MDHEN and SYDVKM. V lost 8 bases and J lost 7, with 20 bases in between. The CDR3 sequence: CASLTSPYIGEAFF. CDR3 nucleotides: TGTGCCAGCTTAACGTCCCCCTATATCGGTGAAGCTTTCTTT.

This chain connects TRBV9 to TRBJ2-5; the D gene is possibly TRBD2 (6 bases). The CDR3 extends over 14 amino acids. Per the germline V gene, CDR1 is SGDLS and CDR2 is YYNGEE. Deletions cut 4 bases from V and 2 bases from J, with 12 bases between. CDR3 in DNA: TGTGCCAGCAGCAAGACGGGACTGCAAGAGACCCAGTACTTC. It codes for CASSKTGLQETQYF.

The J gene is TRBJ1-2, the V gene TRBV2; D is perhaps TRBD1 (6 bases). Germline CDR1 is SNHLY and CDR2 is FYNNEI. V lost 5 bases and J 8 bases, leaving 24 bases between the germline ends. The CDR3 is made up of 16 amino acids. Here the CDR3 reads CASSRPPGQGPLGYTF. The CDR3 DNA sequence: TGTGCCAGCAGTCGCCCCCCGGGACAAGGTCCACTAGGCTACACCTTC.